This TCR beta chain comes out of a study of STAT5B mutations in CD4+ large granular lymphocyte leukemia. Germline-derived CDR1 and CDR2 are SGHNT and YYREEE (reference sequence). Trimming took 4 bases from V and 6 from J, leaving 7 bases between them. The CDR3 runs to 12 residues. Sequencing was at survey level. Data came from immunoSEQ multiplex PCR; TCRdb stores just in-frame clones and leaves some out. The sample shows around 21,000 clones, more than 60% of them seen only once. The chain employs TRBV5-4 and TRBJ2-2; D is unclear. Specimen: CD4+ T cells from blood buffy coats. The receptor was derived from a human donor in good health. The CDR3 loop reads CASSSVAGELFF. CDR3 sequence (DNA): TGTGCCAGCAGCAGCGTTGCCGGGGAGCTGTTTTTT. Full variable domain (rest looked up from reference TRBV5-4 and TRBJ2-2): ETGVTQSPTHLIKTRGQQVTLRCSSQSGHNTVSWYQQALGQGPQFIFQYYREEENGRGNFPPRFSGLQFPNYSSELNVNALELDDSALYLCASSSVAGELFFGEGSRLTVL.